The clone carrying this T cell receptor (beta chain) was counted at least ten times. Its antigen is unknown. The authors made TCR cDNA by 5'RACE template switching, adding a universal primer site and UMIs. TCRdb fed the 5' RACE reads into MiXCR, producing one record per CDR3 protein. The sample contains 250,000 to 350,000 distinct CDR3 sequences, roughly 4.3% of which appear only once. This record comes from a study of T cells after yellow fever vaccination. Study-level points and caveats: Most clones from primary vaccination resurfaced after the booster (96% CD4, 88% CD8). Contamination of FACS-sorted repertoires by abundant clonotypes from the bulk population could occur. Some clonotypes, a small share, were shared between CD4 and CD8 compartments.

The source is a man in his late teens or twenties who received the YFV17D yellow fever vaccine. Sequenced here: PBMCs, sampled 15 days after the yellow fever booster vaccination.

This CDR3 reads CASRTANTGELFF. The DNA for the CDR3 is TGTGCCAGCCGGACGGCGAACACCGGGGAGCTGTTTTTT. The chain links TRBV9 to TRBJ2-2; D is unresolved. Germline CDR1 reads SGDLS; CDR2 reads YYNGEE. V lost 7 bases, J lost 0 bases, and 7 bases lay in between. This CDR3 contains 13 residues. The full variable domain, completed using reference TRBV9 and TRBJ2-2, is DSGVTQTPKHLITATGQRVTLRCSPRSGDLSVYWYQQSLDQGLQFLIQYYNGEERAKGNILERFSAQQFPDLHSELNLSSLELGDSALYFCASRTANTGELFFGEGSRLTVL.